This TCR beta chain was sequenced during a study of post-analysis software for immune sequencing data. About the study: Disease courses included relapsing-remitting, secondary progressive and progressive-relapsing multiple sclerosis. Whole-study results and caveats: When patients were compared with controls, 4 or 5 TRBV segments were more frequent, TRBV5-6, TRBV5-1 and TRBV20-1 among them. When compared against controls, multiple sclerosis patients showed significantly lower normalized Chao1 diversity.

V lost 5 bases to trimming and J lost 2 bases, with 31 bases between them. This CDR3 contains 21 residues. CDR1 and CDR2 (germline): MNHNS, SASEGT. This clonotype was detected once. Its antigen remains unknown. Unique molecular identifiers were built into the TCR beta cDNA libraries. Each CDR3 protein is one row after TCRdb ran MiXCR on the PCR reads. Of hundreds of thousands of distinct CDR3 sequences in the sample, 25% to 30% were seen once. This receptor was obtained from a girl aged 10 to 17 with multiple sclerosis. Material: blood. The V gene is TRBV6-1, the J gene TRBJ1-5, with a weak D call TRBD1 (5 bases). CDR3 coding DNA: TGTGCCAGCAGTAAACAGACCTCCGGAGCATCCCCGGGGGTGGGCAATCAGCCCCAGCATTTT. The encoded protein is CASSKQTSGASPGVGNQPQHF.